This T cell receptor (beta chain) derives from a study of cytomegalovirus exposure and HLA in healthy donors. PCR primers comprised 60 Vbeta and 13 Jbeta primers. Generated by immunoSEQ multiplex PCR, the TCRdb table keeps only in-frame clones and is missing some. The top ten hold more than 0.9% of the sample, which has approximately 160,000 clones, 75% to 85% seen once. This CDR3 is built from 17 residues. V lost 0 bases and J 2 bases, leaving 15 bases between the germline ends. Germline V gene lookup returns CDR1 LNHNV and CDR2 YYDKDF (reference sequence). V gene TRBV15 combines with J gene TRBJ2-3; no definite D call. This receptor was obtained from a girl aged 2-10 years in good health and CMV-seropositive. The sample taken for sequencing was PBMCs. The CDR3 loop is CATSRDKISGTTDTQYF. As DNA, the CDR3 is TGTGCCACCAGCAGAGATAAGATATCAGGCACCACAGATACGCAGTATTTT.